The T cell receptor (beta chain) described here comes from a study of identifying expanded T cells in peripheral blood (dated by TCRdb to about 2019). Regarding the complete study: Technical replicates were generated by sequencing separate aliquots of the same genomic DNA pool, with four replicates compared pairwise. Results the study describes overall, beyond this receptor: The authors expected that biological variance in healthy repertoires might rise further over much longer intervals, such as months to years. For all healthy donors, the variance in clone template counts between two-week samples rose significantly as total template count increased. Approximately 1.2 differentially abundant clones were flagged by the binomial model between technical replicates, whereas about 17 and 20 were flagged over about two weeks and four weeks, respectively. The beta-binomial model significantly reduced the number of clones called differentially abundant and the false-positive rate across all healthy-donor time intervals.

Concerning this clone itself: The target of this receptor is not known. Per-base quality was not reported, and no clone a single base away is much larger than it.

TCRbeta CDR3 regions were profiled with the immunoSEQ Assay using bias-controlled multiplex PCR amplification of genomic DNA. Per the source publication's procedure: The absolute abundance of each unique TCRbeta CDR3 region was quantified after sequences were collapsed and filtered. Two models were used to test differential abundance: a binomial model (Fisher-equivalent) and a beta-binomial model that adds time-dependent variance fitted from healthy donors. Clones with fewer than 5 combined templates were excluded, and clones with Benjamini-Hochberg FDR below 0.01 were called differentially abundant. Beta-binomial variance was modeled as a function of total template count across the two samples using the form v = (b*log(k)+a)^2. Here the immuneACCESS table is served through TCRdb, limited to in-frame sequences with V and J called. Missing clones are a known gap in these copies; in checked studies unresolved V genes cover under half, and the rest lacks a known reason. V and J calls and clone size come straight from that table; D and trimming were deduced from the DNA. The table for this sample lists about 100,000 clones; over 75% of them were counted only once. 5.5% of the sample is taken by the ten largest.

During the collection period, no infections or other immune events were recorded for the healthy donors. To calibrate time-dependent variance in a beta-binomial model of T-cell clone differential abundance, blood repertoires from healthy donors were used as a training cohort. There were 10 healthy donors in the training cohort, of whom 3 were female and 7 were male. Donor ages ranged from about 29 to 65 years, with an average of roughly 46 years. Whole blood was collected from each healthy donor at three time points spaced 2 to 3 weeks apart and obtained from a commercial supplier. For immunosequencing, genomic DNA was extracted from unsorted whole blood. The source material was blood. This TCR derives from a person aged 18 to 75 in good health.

The DNA is as follows: TGTGCCATCAGTGAGTCAGGTCCCTATGGCTACACCTTC. This gives the protein CAISESGPYGYTF. The chain is made from TRBV10-3 and TRBJ1-2, with the D gene call left open. The CDR3 sequence holds 13 residues, the cysteine and phenylalanine included. Only the CDR3 DNA is retained, 39 bases long and in frame from the first base. Per the germline V gene, ENHRY is the CDR1 and SYGVKD is the CDR2. V is pared back by 0 bases and J by 4 bases, with 6 bases lying between the germline termini.